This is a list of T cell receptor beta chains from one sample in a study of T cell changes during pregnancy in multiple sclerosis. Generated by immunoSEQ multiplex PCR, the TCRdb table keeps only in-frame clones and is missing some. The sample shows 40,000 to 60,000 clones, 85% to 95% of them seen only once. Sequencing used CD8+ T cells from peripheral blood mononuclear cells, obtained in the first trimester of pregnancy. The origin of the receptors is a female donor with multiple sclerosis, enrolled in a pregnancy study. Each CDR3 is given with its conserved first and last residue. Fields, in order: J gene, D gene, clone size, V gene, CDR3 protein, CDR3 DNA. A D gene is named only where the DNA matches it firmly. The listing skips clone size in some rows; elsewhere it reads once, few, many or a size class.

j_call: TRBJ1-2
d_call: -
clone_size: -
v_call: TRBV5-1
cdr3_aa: CASSLEGAAGYTF
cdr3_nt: TGCGCCAGCAGCTTGGAAGGGGCAGCAGGCTACACCTTC

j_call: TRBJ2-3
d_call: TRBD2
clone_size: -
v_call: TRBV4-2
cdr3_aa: CASSGQGVSGIQADTQYF
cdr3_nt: TGTGCCAGCAGCGGGCAAGGAGTTAGCGGGATACAAGCAGATACGCAGTATTTT

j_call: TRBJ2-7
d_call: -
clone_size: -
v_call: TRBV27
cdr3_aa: CASSLMGRAYEQYF
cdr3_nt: TGTGCCAGCAGTTTAATGGGGCGAGCCTACGAGCAGTACTTC

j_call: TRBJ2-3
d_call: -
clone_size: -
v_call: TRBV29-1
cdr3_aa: CSVEDRPLATYTDTQYF
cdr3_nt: TGCAGCGTTGAAGATAGGCCCCTAGCGACCTACACAGATACGCAGTATTTT

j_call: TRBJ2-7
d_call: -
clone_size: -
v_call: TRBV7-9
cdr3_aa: CASSHSPGLYEQYF
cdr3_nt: TGTGCCAGCAGCCACTCCCCTGGACTCTACGAGCAGTACTTC

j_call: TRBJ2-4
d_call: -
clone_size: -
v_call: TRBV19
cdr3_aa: CASSIGGDTPFF
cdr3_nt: TGTGCCAGTAGTATAGGTGGCGACACGCCCTTCTTC

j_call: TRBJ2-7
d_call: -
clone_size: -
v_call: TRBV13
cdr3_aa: CASGGGSSYEQYF
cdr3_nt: TGTGCCAGCGGGGGCGGCAGCTCCTACGAGCAGTACTTC

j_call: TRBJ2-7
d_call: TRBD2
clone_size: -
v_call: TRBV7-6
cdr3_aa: CASSLAEASGAYEQYF
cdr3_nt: TGTGCCAGCAGCTTAGCGGAAGCTAGCGGGGCCTACGAGCAGTACTTC

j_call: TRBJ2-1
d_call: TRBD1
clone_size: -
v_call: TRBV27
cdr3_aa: CATGTLGQGNYNEQFF
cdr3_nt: TGTGCCACCGGGACTCTGGGACAGGGGAATTACAATGAGCAGTTCTTC

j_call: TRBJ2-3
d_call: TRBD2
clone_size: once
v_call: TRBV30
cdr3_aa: CAWSIPGGKATDTQYF
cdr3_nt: TGTGCCTGGAGTATCCCGGGGGGGAAGGCCACAGATACGCAGTATTTT

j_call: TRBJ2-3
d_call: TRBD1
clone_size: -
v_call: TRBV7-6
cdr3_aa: CASSLVDREIFTDTQYF
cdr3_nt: TGTGCCAGCAGCTTAGTTGACAGGGAGATCTTTACAGATACGCAGTATTTT

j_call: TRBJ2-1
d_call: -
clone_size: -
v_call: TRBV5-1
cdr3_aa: CASSLAVAALFNEQFF
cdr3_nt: TGCGCCAGCAGCTTGGCCGTAGCGGCCCTTTTTAATGAGCAGTTCTTC

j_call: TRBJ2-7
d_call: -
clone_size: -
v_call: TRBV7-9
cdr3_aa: CASSLQTGAYEQYF
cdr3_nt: TGTGCCAGCAGCTTACAGACAGGCGCCTACGAGCAGTACTTC

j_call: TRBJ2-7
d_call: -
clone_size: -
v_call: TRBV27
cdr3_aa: CASSSGSTYEQYF
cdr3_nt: TGTGCCAGCAGTAGCGGGTCGACCTACGAGCAGTACTTC

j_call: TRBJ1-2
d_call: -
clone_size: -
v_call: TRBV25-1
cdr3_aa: CASSEFATGFYGYTF
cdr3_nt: TGTGCCAGCAGTGAATTTGCGACAGGATTCTATGGCTACACCTTC

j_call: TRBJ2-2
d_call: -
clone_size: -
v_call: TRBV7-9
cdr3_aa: CASSLNEGANTGELFF
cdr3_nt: TGTGCCAGCAGCTTAAACGAGGGGGCGAACACCGGGGAGCTGTTTTTT

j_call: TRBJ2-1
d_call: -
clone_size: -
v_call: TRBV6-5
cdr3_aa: CASSSAVDNNEQFF
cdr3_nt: TGTGCCAGCAGTTCCGCAGTGGACAACAATGAGCAGTTCTTC

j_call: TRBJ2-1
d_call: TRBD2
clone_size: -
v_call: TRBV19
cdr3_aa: CASSTASGSYNEQFF
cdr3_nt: TGTGCCAGTAGTACCGCTAGCGGCTCCTACAATGAGCAGTTCTTC

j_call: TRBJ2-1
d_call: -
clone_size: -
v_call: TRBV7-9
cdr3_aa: CASSLFLREAFYEQFF
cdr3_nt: TGTGCCAGCAGCTTGTTTCTTAGGGAGGCCTTCTATGAGCAGTTCTTC

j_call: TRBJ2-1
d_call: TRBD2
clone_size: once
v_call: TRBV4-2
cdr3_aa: CASRTLAGALNEQFF
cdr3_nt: TGTGCCAGCAGAACTCTAGCGGGAGCCCTTAATGAGCAGTTCTTC

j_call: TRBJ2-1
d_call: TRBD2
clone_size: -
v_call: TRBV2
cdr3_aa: CAAGRGGRASNEQFF
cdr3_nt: TGTGCAGCGGGGCGGGGCGGGAGGGCCAGCAATGAGCAGTTCTTC

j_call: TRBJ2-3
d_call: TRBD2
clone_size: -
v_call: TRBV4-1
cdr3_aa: CASSQAMTSPDTQYF
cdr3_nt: TGCGCCAGCAGCCAAGCTATGACTAGCCCAGATACGCAGTATTTT

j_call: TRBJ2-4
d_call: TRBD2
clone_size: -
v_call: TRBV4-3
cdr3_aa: CASSRTSGTKNIQYF
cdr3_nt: TGCGCCAGCAGCCGGACGAGCGGGACCAAAAACATTCAGTACTTC

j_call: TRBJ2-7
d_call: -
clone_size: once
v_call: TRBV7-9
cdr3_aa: CASSRQAYEQYF
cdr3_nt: TGTGCCAGCAGCCGACAAGCCTACGAGCAGTACTTC

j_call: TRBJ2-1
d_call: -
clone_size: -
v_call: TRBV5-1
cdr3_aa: CASSSRRLDLTSSYNEQFF
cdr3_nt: TGCGCCAGCAGCTCCCGCCGACTAGACCTCACGAGCTCCTACAATGAGCAGTTCTTC

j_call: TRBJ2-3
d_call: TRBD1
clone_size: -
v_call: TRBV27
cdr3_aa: CASSLRDRGLADTQYF
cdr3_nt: TGTGCCAGCAGTTTACGAGACAGGGGGCTTGCAGATACGCAGTATTTT

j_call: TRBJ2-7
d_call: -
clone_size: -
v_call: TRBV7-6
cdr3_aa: CASSPSFGEQYF
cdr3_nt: TGTGCCAGCAGCCCATCCTTCGGGGAGCAGTACTTC

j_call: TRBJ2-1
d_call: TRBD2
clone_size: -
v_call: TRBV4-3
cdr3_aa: CASSQELAETYNEQFF
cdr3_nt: TGCGCCAGCAGCCAAGAACTAGCGGAAACATACAATGAGCAGTTCTTC

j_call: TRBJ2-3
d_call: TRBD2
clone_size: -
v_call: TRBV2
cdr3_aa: CASSPRLAGEVFADTQYF
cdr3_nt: TGTGCCAGCAGCCCCAGACTAGCGGGAGAAGTTTTTGCAGATACGCAGTATTTT

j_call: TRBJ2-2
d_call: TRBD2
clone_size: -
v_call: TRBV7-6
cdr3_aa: CASSLDMTSARGPTGELFF
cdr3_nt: TGTGCCAGCAGCTTAGATATGACTAGCGCGAGGGGTCCCACCGGGGAGCTGTTTTTT

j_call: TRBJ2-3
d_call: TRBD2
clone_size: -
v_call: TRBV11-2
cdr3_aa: CASSLASGPDTQYF
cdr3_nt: TGTGCCAGCAGCTTAGCTAGCGGCCCAGATACGCAGTATTTT

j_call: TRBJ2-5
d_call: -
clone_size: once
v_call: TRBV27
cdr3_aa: CASSLQGPQETQYF
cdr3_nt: TGTGCCAGCAGTTTACAGGGTCCCCAAGAGACCCAGTACTTC

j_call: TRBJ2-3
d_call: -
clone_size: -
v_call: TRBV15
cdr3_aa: CATSRDRAGGGDTQYF
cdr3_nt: TGTGCCACCAGCAGAGATCGTGCAGGGGGAGGAGATACGCAGTATTTT

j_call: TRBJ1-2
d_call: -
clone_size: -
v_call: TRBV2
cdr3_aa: CASSESAAKYYGYTF
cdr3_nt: TGTGCCAGCAGTGAGTCGGCAGCGAAATACTATGGCTACACCTTC

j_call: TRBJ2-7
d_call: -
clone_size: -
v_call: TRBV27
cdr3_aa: CASSLSGPSSYEQYF
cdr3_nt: TGTGCCAGCAGTTTGTCAGGGCCGAGCTCCTACGAGCAGTACTTC

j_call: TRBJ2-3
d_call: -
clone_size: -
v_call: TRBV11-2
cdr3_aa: CASSLAGGRVADTQYF
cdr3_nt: TGTGCCAGCAGCTTAGCCGGGGGGCGAGTTGCAGATACGCAGTATTTT

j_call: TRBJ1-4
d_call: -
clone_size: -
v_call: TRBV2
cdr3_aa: CASSTGWTNEKLFF
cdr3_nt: TGTGCCAGCAGCACAGGGTGGACTAATGAAAAACTGTTTTTT

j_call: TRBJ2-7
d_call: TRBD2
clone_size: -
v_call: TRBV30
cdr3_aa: CAWGGDYRSTYEQYF
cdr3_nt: TGTGCCTGGGGGGGGGATTACAGGTCCACCTACGAGCAGTACTTC

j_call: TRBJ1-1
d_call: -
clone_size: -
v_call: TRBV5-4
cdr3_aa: CASSEADQNTEAFF
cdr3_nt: TGTGCCAGCAGCGAGGCAGACCAGAACACTGAAGCTTTCTTT

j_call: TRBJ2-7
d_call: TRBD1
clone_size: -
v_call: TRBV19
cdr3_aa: CASSMAGTVSYEQYF
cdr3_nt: TGTGCCAGTAGTATGGCCGGGACAGTCTCCTACGAGCAGTACTTC

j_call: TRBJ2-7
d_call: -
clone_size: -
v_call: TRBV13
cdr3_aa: CASSSRVEGVYEQYF
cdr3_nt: TGTGCCAGCAGCTCTAGAGTTGAAGGGGTCTACGAGCAGTACTTC

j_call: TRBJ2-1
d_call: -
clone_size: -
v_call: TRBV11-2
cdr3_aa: CASSLVTSTREQFF
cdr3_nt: TGTGCCAGCAGCTTAGTTACCAGCACTAGAGAGCAGTTCTTC

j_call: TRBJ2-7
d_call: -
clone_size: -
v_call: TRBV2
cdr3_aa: CASTAGPGPYEQYF
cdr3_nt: TGTGCCAGCACCGCTGGGCCAGGGCCCTACGAGCAGTACTTC

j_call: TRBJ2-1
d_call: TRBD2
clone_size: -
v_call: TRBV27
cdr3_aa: CASSAGLAYNEQFF
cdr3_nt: TGTGCCAGCTCCGCGGGACTAGCATACAATGAGCAGTTCTTC

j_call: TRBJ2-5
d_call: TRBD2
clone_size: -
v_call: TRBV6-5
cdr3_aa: CASSTDGRDRETQYF
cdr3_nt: TGTGCCAGCAGCACCGATGGGAGGGACCGCGAGACCCAGTACTTC

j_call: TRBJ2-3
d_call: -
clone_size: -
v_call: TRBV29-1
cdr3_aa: CSVQGRTADTQYF
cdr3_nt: TGCAGCGTACAGGGAAGGACGGCAGATACGCAGTATTTT

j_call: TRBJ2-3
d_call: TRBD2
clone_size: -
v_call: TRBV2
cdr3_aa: CASSTFPELAGGPGADTQYF
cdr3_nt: TGTGCCAGCAGCACCTTTCCGGAACTAGCGGGAGGACCGGGTGCAGATACGCAGTATTTT

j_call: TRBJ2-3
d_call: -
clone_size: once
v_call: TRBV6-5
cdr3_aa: CASSYPRYSTDTQYF
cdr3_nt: TGTGCCAGCAGTTACCCTAGGTATAGCACAGATACGCAGTATTTT

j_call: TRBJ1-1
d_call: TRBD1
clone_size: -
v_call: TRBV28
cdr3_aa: CASSLRGLETEAFF
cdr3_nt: TGTGCCAGCAGCCTTAGGGGGCTCGAAACTGAAGCTTTCTTT

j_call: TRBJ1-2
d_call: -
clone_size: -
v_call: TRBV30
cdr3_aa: CAWSSQGRIYGYTF
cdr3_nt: TGTGCCTGGAGTTCACAAGGCAGGATCTATGGCTACACCTTC

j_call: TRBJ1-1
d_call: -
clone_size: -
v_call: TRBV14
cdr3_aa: CASSPLGAEAFF
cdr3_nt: TGTGCCAGCAGCCCGTTGGGCGCTGAAGCTTTCTTT

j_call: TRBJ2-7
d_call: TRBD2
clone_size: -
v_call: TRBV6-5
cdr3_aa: CASSYSGSRNEQYF
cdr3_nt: TGTGCCAGCAGTTATAGCGGGAGTCGTAACGAGCAGTACTTC

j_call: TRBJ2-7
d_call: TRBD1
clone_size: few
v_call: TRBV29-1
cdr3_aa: CSVGGQGAEQYF
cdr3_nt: TGCAGCGTTGGCGGACAGGGGGCAGAGCAGTACTTC

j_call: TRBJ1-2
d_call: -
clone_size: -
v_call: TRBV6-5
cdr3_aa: CASSTDSFYGYTF
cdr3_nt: TGTGCCAGCAGCACGGACAGTTTCTATGGCTACACCTTC

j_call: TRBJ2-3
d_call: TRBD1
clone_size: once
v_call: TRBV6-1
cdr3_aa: CASSESGGQGSDTQYF
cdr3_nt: TGTGCCAGCAGTGAATCTGGGGGACAGGGTTCAGATACGCAGTATTTT

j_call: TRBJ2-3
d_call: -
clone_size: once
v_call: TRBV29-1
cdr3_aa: CSVEGGKTTDTQYF
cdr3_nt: TGCAGCGTTGAAGGCGGGAAGACCACAGATACGCAGTATTTT

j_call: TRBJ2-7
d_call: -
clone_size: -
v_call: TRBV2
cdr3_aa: CASRGGHYFF
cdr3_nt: TGTGCCAGCAGAGGTGGACACTATTTCTTC

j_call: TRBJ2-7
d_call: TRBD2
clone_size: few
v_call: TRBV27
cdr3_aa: CASSPFAGGRDEQYF
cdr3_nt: TGTGCCAGCAGTCCTTTTGCGGGAGGGCGCGACGAGCAGTACTTC

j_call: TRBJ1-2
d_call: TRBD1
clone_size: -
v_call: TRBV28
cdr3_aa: CASSLWTGTGLDGYTF
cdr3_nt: TGTGCCAGCAGTTTGTGGACCGGGACAGGGCTTGATGGCTACACCTTC

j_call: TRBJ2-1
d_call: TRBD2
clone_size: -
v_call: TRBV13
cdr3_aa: CASSSLAGRNEQFF
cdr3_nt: TGTGCCAGCAGCTCTTTAGCGGGGCGGAATGAGCAGTTCTTC